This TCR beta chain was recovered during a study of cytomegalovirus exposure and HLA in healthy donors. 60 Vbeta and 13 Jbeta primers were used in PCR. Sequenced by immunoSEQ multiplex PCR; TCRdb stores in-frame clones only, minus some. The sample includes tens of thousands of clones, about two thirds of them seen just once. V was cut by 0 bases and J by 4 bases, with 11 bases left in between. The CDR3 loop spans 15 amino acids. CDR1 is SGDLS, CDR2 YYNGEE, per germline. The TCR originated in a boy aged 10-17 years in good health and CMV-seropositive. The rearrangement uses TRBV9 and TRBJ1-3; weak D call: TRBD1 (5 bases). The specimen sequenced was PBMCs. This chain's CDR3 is CASSVVGGSGNTIYF. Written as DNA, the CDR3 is TGTGCCAGCAGCGTAGTCGGGGGTTCGGGAAACACCATATATTTT.